This TCR beta chain was retrieved from a study of metastatic and nonmetastatic thyroid tumors. The CDR3 covers 12 residues. Per the germline V gene, CDR1 is SGHNT and CDR2 is YYREEE (reference sequence). Trimming removed 1 base at V and 5 bases at J, with 5 bases between. Through MiXCR, TCRdb re-clonotyped the PCR reads. The sample gives approximately 17,000 clones, roughly 24% of which show up once; over 20% is in the top ten. All patients were untreated before thyroid surgery. This clone was recorded at least ten times. Sequenced material: tumor tissue. V is TRBV5-4 and J is TRBJ2-3; D is possibly TRBD1 (5 bases). This receptor was identified in a female donor with papillary thyroid cancer or a benign thyroid nodule (not recorded which). Some clones in this sample may be carry-over from other donors' samples. CDR3 nucleotides: TGTGCCAGCAGCTTGACAGGAGATACGCAGTATTTT. This codes for CASSLTGDTQYF.